This T cell receptor beta chain was recorded in a study of stem cell transplantation in POMP-related autoinflammatory disease. Study information: Neutrophil and platelet engraftment from the graft donor was 100% through one year after transplant.

V dropped 6 bases and J dropped 0 bases, with 8 bases sitting between them. This CDR3 is 13 amino acids long. Measured with immunoSEQ multiplex PCR; TCRdb has only the in-frame clones, and not every one. The data show about 68,000 clones, approximately 91% seen once. The TCR sequence derives from a human patient with POMP-related autoinflammation and immune dysregulation (PRAID). Some T cells may be the graft donor's. The chain couples TRBV12-3 or TRBV12-4 to TRBJ1-1; D call uncertain. The source was CD4+ T cells from PBMCs, collected after stem cell transplantation. The CDR3 nucleotides read TGTGCCAGCAGGAAATTCATGAACACTGAAGCTTTCTTT. It is translated as CASRKFMNTEAFF.